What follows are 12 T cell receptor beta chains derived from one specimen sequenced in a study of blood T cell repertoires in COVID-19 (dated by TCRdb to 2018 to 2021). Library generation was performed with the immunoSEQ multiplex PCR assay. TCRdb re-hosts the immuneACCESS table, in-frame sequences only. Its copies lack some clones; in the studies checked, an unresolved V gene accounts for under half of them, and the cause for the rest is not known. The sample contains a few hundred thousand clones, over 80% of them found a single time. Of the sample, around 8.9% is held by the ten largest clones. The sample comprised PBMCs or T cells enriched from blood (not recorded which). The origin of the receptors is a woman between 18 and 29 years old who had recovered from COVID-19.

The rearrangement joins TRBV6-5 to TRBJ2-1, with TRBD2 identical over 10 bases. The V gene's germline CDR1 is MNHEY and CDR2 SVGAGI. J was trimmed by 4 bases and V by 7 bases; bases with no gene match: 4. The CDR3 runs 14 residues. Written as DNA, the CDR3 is TGTGCCAGCACCCTAGCGGGGGAGTACAATGAGCAGTTCTTC. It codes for CASTLAGEYNEQFF.

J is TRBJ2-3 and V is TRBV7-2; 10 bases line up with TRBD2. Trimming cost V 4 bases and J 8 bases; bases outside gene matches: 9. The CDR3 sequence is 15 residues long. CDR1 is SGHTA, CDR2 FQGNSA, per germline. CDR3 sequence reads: CASSSVLVAGGTQYF. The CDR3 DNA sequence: TGTGCCAGCAGCTCGGTGTTGGTAGCGGGAGGTACGCAGTATTTT.

DNA of the CDR3: TGTGCCACCAGCAGAAGGAGGGAGGGAGGCACTGAAGCTTTCTTT. It is translated as CATSRRREGGTEAFF. The chain carries TRBV15 and TRBJ1-1; D not certain. The CDR3 has 15 amino acids. Germline V gene lookup returns CDR1 LNHNV and CDR2 YYDKDF (reference sequence). V was cut by 2 bases and J by 4 bases, with 14 bases left in between.

CDR3 DNA: TGTGCCAGTAGTATGCCCAGGGAGGATGGCTACACCTTC. This sequence encodes CASSMPREDGYTF. The rearrangement joins TRBV19 to TRBJ1-2; D might be TRBD1 (5 bases). The germline CDR1 and CDR2 sequences are LNHDA and SQIVND (reference sequence). Trimming took off 3 bases at V and 6 bases at J, with 11 bases between the two ends. CDR3 length: 13 amino acids.

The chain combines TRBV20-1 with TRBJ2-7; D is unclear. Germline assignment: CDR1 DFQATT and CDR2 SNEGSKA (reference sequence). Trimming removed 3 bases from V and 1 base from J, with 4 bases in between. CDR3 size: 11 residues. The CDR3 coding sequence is TGCAGTGCTAGCTATTCCTACGAGCAGTACTTC. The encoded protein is CSASYSYEQYF.

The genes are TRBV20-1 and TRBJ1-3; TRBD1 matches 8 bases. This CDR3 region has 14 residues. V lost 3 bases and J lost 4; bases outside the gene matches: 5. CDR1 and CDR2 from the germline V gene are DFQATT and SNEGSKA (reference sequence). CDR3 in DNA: TGCAGTGCTAGTACAGGGGGAACAGGAAACACCATATATTTT. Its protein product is CSASTGGTGNTIYF.

The CDR3 coding sequence is TGTGCCAGCAGCTTAGATCGACTAACCGGGGAGCTGTTTTTT. Its translation: CASSLDRLTGELFF. This chain connects TRBV11-3 to TRBJ2-2; the D gene is possibly TRBD2 (5 bases). CDR1 SGHNT and CDR2 YENEEA come from the germline V gene. The CDR3 has 14 residues. V shed 0 bases and J shed 5 bases, with 7 bases lying between them.

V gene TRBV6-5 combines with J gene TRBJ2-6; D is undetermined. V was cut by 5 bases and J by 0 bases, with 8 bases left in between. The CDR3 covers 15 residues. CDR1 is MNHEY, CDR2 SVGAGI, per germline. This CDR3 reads CASSTTGSGANVLTF. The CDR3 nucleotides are TGTGCCAGCAGTACGACTGGCTCTGGGGCCAACGTCCTGACTTTC.

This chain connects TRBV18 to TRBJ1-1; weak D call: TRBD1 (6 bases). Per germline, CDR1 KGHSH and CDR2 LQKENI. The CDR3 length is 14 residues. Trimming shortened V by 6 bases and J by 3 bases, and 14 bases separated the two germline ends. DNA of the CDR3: TGTGCCAGCTCCATCACAGGGTCCCACACTGAAGCTTTCTTT. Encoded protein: CASSITGSHTEAFF.

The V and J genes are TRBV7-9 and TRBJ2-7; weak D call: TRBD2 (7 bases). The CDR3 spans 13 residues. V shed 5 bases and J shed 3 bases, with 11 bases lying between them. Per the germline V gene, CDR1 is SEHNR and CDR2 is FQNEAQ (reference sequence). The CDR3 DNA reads TGTGCCAGCAGCCGGAGGGGGGGCTACGAGCAGTACTTC. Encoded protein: CASSRRGGYEQYF.

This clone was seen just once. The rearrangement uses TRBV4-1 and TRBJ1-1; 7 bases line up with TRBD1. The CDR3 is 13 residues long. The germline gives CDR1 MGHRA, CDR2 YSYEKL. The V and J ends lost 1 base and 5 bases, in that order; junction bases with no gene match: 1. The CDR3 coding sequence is TGCGCCAGCAGCCAAGCGACAGGGACTGAAGCTTTCTTT. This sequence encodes CASSQATGTEAFF.

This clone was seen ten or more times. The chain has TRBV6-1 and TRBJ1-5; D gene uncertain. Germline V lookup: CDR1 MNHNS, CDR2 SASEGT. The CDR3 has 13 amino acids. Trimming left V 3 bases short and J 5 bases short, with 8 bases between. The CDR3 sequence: CASSERAHQPQHF. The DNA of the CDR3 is TGTGCCAGCAGTGAGCGTGCACATCAGCCCCAGCATTTT.